Sequencing of this T cell receptor beta chain was carried out in a study of shared clonotypes between healthy human individuals. Study context: Donor composition was two women and a few men, aged 18 to 49.

Some clones are missing from TCRdb's copy, which holds only in-frame ones; the method was immunoSEQ multiplex PCR. The top ten clones hold around 12% of a sample with fewer than 700,000 clones, roughly 79% of them seen once. CDR3 length: 22 residues. The germline CDR1 and CDR2 sequences are KGHSH and LQKENI. The V gene end was trimmed by 4 bases and the J gene end by 6 bases; junction bases not matched to a gene: 29. The rearrangement uses TRBV18 and TRBJ2-7; the match to TRBD2 covers 11 bases. The sequence came from a woman aged 40-49 years in good health. Some clones in this sample may be carry-over from other donors' samples. Specimen: PBMCs. DNA for the CDR3: TGTGCCAGCTCACACTCGCCTAGCGGGAGGAGCTGGGCGTCCCTGAGGGAAGGCGAGCAGTACTTC. It codes for CASSHSPSGRSWASLREGEQYF. Supplemented by reference TRBV18 and TRBJ2-7, the full variable domain reads NAGVMQNPRHLVRRRGQEARLRCSPMKGHSHVYWYRQLPEEGLKFMVYLQKENIIDESGMPKERFSAEFPKEGPSILRIQQVVRGDSAAYFCASSHSPSGRSWASLREGEQYFGPGTRLTVT.